The T cell receptor beta chain under discussion was sequenced for a study of T-cell memory formation after mild COVID-19. One entry per CDR3 protein results from TCRdb running MiXCR on the 5' RACE reads. Here the sample spans 350,000 to 500,000 distinct CDR3 sequences, about 20% being singletons. This clonotype was observed a handful of times. What it binds is not known. Whole-study results and caveats: Clones that contracted from day 15 to 85 had balanced CD4/CD8; later expanders were CD4+ biased.

V lost 1 base and J 10 bases, leaving 10 bases between the germline ends. The CDR3 has 12 amino acids. Specimen: PBMCs or a T cell subset sorted from them (not recorded which). V usage is TRBV12-3 or TRBV12-4 and J usage is TRBJ1-2; unclear D gene. This receptor was obtained from an adult woman who had mild COVID-19 (a few samples of this study predate the infection). Cell type and time point are not known. The CDR3 sequence: CASSLGHRDYTF. In nucleotides, the CDR3 is TGTGCCAGCAGTTTAGGACACCGCGACTACACCTTC.